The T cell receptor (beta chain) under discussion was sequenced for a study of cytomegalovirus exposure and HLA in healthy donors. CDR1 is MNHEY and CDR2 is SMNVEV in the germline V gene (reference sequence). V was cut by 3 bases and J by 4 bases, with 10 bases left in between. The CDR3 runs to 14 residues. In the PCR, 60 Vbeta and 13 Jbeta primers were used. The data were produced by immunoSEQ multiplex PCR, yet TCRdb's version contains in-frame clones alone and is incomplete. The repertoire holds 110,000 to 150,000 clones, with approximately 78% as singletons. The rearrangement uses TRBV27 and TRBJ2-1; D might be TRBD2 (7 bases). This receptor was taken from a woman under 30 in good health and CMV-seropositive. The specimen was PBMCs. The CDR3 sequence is CASSFGGLYNEQFF. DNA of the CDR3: TGTGCCAGCAGTTTCGGGGGGCTTTACAATGAGCAGTTCTTC.